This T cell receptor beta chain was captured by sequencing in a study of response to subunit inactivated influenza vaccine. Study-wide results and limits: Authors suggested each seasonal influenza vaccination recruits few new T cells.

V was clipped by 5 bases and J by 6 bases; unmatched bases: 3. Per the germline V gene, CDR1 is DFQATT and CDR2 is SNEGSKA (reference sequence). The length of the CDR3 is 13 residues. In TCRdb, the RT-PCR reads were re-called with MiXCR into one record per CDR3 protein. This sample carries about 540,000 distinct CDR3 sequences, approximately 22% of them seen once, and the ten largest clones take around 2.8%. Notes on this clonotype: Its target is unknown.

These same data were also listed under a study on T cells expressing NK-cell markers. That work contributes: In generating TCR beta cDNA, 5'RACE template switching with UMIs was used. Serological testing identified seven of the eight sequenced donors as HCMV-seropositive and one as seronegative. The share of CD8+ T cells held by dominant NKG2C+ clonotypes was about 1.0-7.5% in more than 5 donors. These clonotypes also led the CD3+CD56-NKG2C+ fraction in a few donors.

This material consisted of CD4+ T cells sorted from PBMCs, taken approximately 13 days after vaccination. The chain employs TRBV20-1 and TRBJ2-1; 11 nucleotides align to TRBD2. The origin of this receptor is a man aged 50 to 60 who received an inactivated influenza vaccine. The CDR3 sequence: CSAVSGRGNEQFF. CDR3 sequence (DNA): TGCAGTGCTGTTAGCGGGAGGGGCAATGAGCAGTTCTTC.